This TCR beta chain was found in a study of blood T cell repertoires in COVID-19. Repertoires were generated with immunoSEQ multiplex PCR, while TCRdb's copy carries only in-frame clones and drops some. The sample includes 350,000 to 450,000 clones, about 90% of them seen just once. The source is a woman aged 60-70 years with COVID-19, enrolled during active disease. Sequencing was carried out using peripheral blood.

CDR3: CASSLRTAQETQYF. In DNA, the CDR3 is TGTGCCAGCAGCTTGAGAACCGCGCAAGAGACCCAGTACTTC. V and J are TRBV5-8 and TRBJ2-5; no definite D call. This CDR3 contains 14 residues. Germline V CDR1 and CDR2: SGHTS, YDEGEE. V lost 1 base and J 2 bases, leaving 9 bases between the germline ends. Drawing the rest from reference TRBV5-8 and TRBJ2-5, the complete variable domain is EAGVTQSPTHLIKTRGQQATLRCSPISGHTSVYWYQQALGLGLQFLLWYDEGEERNRGNFPPRFSGRQFPNYSSELNVNALELEDSALYLCASSLRTAQETQYFGPGTRLLVL.